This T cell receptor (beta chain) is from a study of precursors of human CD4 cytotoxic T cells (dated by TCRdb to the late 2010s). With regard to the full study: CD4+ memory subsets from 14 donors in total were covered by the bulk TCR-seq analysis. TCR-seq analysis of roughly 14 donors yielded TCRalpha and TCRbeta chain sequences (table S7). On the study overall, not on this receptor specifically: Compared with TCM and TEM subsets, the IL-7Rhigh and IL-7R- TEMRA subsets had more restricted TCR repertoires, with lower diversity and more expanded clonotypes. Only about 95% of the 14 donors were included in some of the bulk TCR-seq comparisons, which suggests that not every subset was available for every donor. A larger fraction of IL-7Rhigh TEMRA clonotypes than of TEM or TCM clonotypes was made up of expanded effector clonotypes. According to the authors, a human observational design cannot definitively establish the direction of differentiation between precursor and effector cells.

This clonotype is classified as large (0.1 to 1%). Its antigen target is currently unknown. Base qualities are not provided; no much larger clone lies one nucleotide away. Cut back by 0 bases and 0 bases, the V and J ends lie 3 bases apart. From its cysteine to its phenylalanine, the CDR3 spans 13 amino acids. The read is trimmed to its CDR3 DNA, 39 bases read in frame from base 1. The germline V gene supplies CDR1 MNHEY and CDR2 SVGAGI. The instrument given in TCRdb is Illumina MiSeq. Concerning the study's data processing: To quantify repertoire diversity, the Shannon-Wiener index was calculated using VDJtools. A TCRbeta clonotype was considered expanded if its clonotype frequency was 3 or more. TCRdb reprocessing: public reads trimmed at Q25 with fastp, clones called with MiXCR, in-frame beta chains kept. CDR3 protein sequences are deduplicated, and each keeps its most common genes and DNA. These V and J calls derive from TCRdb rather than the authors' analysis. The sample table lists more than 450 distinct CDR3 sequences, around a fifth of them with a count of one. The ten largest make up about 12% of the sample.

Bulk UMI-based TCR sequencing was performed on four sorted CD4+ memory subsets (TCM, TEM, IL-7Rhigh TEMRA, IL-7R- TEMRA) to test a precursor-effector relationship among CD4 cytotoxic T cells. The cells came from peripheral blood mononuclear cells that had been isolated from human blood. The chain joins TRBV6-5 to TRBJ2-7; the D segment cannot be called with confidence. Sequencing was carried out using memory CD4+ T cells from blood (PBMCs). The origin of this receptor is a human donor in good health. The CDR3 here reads CASSYSGSYEQYF. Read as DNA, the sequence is TGTGCCAGCAGTTACTCGGGCTCCTACGAGCAGTACTTC.